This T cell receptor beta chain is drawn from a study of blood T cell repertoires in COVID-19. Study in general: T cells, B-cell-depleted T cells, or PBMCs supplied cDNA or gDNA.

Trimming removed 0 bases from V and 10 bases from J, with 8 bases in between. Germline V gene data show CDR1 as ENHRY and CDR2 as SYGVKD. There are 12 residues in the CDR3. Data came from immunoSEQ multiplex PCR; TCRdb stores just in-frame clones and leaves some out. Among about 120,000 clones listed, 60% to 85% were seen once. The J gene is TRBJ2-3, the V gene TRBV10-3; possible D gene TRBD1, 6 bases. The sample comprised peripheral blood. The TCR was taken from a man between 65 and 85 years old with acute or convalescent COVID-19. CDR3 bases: TGTGCCATCAGTGAGTCAAACAGGGCGCAGTATTTT. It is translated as CAISESNRAQYF.